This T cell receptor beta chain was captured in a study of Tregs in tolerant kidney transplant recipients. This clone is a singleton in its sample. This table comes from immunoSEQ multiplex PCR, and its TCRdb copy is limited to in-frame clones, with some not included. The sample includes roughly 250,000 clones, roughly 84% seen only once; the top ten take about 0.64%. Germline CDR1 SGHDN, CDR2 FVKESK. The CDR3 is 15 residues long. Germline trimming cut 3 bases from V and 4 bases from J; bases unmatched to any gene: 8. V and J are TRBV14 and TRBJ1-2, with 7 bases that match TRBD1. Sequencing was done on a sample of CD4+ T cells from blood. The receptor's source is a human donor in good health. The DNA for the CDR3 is TGTGCCAGCAGCCAGACAGGGCGAAATCTCTATGGCTACACCTTC. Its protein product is CASSQTGRNLYGYTF.